The rows below give T cell receptor beta chains drawn from one sample of a study of blood T cell repertoires in COVID-19. Profiled with immunoSEQ multiplex PCR; TCRdb holds only in-frame clones, not every one. The table includes more than 250,000 clones, about nine tenths detected once. The sample taken for sequencing was peripheral blood. The receptor set was obtained from a man aged 50 to 60 with active or convalescent COVID-19. CDR3s include the opening cysteine and the closing phenylalanine or tryptophan. D genes are given only for firm matches. Clone size, where shown, is once, few, many, or a class for clones that have expanded.

cdr3_length	j_call	d_call	v_call	clone_size	cdr3_nt	cdr3_aa
16	TRBJ1-1	NA	TRBV10-3	NA	TGTGCCATCAGTGAGGGGAGGGGAGGCGTTCTCACTGAAGCTTTCTTT	CAISEGRGGVLTEAFF
15	TRBJ1-5	TRBD1	TRBV10-3	NA	TGTGCCATCAGCTTGGACAGGGGGCTAAATCAGCCCCAGCATTTT	CAISLDRGLNQPQHF
14	TRBJ1-1	TRBD1	TRBV11-2	NA	TGTGCCAGCAGCATCGGGACAGGGTTTACTGAAGCTTTCTTT	CASSIGTGFTEAFF
16	TRBJ2-7	NA	TRBV19	NA	TGTGCCAGTAGTATAGCTGGGACTCCCCGGAGGGGCGAGCAGTACTTC	CASSIAGTPRRGEQYF
18	TRBJ2-7	NA	TRBV30	NA	TGTGCCTGGAGTGTAATCCGTTCGACAAGGGAGAATACCTACGAGCAGTACTTC	CAWSVIRSTRENTYEQYF
14	TRBJ1-1	NA	TRBV9	NA	TGTGCCAGCAGCGTAGGGGGGCCCAACACTGAAGCTTTCTTT	CASSVGGPNTEAFF
13	TRBJ1-6	TRBD1	TRBV25-1	NA	TGTGCCAGCAGGGATACAGGGGAATCACCCCTCCACTTT	CASRDTGESPLHF
17	TRBJ1-2	NA	TRBV3-1/TRBV3-2	NA	TGTGCCAGCAGCCAAGGTACAATCCGGTGGAGCGACTATGGCTACACCTTC	CASSQGTIRWSDYGYTF
15	TRBJ2-2	NA	TRBV7-9	NA	TGTGCCAGCAGCCCCCATGCGGGGAACACCGGGGAGCTGTTTTTT	CASSPHAGNTGELFF
15	TRBJ2-7	TRBD2	TRBV28	NA	TGTGCCAGCAGTTCCCCGACTAGCGGGAGTGGTGAGCAGTACTTC	CASSSPTSGSGEQYF
17	TRBJ1-5	NA	TRBV18	NA	TGTGCCAGCTCACCACCGGCGGGCCTGGATGGCAATCAGCCCCAGCATTTT	CASSPPAGLDGNQPQHF
15	TRBJ1-2	NA	TRBV18	once	TGTGCCAGCTCACCTCTCACTCGACAGCCCTATGGCTACACCTTC	CASSPLTRQPYGYTF
15	TRBJ1-4	TRBD1	TRBV6-6	NA	TGTGCCAGCAGTTACACCGGGACAGCTAATGAAAAACTGTTTTTT	CASSYTGTANEKLFF
16	TRBJ1-2	TRBD1	TRBV9	NA	TGTGCCAGCAGCGATGGGGGACAGGGGGCAGGCTATGGCTACACCTTC	CASSDGGQGAGYGYTF
18	TRBJ2-5	NA	TRBV4-1	NA	TGCGCCAGCAGCCCGTTCCCCCTAGCGCTCACTGGCCAAGAGACCCAGTACTTC	CASSPFPLALTGQETQYF
13	TRBJ2-5	NA	TRBV19	NA	TGTGCCAGTAGTATGGGGGGTCGGGAGACCCAGTACTTC	CASSMGGRETQYF
13	TRBJ2-7	NA	TRBV20-1	NA	TGCAGTGCTAGTGAGCGGACCGAGGGCGAGCAGTACTTC	CSASERTEGEQYF
14	TRBJ1-2	TRBD1	TRBV6-5	NA	TGTGCCAGCAGTCGGGACAGGATCTTCCATGGCTACACCTTC	CASSRDRIFHGYTF
14	TRBJ2-3	NA	TRBV2	NA	TGTGCCAGCAAACGGGGAGTTGGGACAGATACGCAGTATTTT	CASKRGVGTDTQYF
15	TRBJ2-1	TRBD1	TRBV5-1	NA	TGCGCCAGCAGCTTGGCGGGACAGGGGCAGAATGAGCAGTTCTTC	CASSLAGQGQNEQFF
14	TRBJ2-2	NA	TRBV11-3	NA	TGTGCCAGCAGCTCTAGCCTGAACACCGGGGAGCTGTTTTTT	CASSSSLNTGELFF
14	TRBJ1-2	NA	TRBV7-8	NA	TGTGCCAGCAGCCGAGAGAGGCTATCCTATGGCTACACCTTC	CASSRERLSYGYTF
14	TRBJ2-7	NA	TRBV28	NA	TGTGCCAGCAGTTTTTCGCACAGCACCTACGAGCAGTACTTC	CASSFSHSTYEQYF
14	TRBJ2-7	TRBD1	TRBV6-1	NA	TGTGCCAGCAGTGAAGCGGACAGGGCTCACGAGCAGTACTTC	CASSEADRAHEQYF
14	TRBJ2-1	TRBD2	TRBV29-1	NA	TGCAGCGTTGAAGAATCGACCGGGGGGAGAGAGCAGTTCTTC	CSVEESTGGREQFF
13	TRBJ1-5	TRBD1	TRBV6-5	once	TGTGCCAGCAGTTACAGACAGGGTCGGCCCCAGCATTTT	CASSYRQGRPQHF
13	TRBJ2-1	NA	TRBV10-3	NA	TGTGCGGCAGCCAGGATATTCCGCGATGAGCAGTTCTTC	CAAARIFRDEQFF
16	TRBJ2-5	TRBD2	TRBV18	NA	TGTGCCAGCTCAAGGGCCGGGACTAGAATACAAGAGACCCAGTACTTC	CASSRAGTRIQETQYF
14	TRBJ2-1	TRBD1	TRBV6-6	NA	TGTGCCAGCAGTTACGTCGACAGGGGACCGCGGCAGTTCTTC	CASSYVDRGPRQFF
16	TRBJ1-4	TRBD1	TRBV11-2	NA	TGTGCCAGCAGCATTACTTCCGGGACAGGGGATGAAAAACTGTTTTTT	CASSITSGTGDEKLFF
16	TRBJ2-5	TRBD2	TRBV4-2	NA	TGTGCCAGCAGCCAAATAACTAGCGGGTACCAAGAGACCCAGTACTTC	CASSQITSGYQETQYF
11	TRBJ2-3	NA	TRBV29-1	NA	TGCAGCGGGGGCGTATCAGATACGCAGTATTTT	CSGGVSDTQYF
14	TRBJ2-7	TRBD1	TRBV28	NA	TGTGCCAGCAGTTTAGGGACAGGGTTCCACGAGCAGTACTTC	CASSLGTGFHEQYF
14	TRBJ2-1	TRBD2	TRBV27	NA	TGTGCCAGCAGGAGTAGCGGGAGTCGGGATGAGCAGTTCTTC	CASRSSGSRDEQFF
16	TRBJ2-2	TRBD2	TRBV27	NA	TGTGCCAGCAGTCCCTATGCGGGAGGGAACACCGGGGAGCTGTTTTTT	CASSPYAGGNTGELFF
16	TRBJ1-2	NA	TRBV6-5	NA	TGTGCCAGCAGTTACTCGGGGCCAGTCCTTTCCTATGGCTACACCTTC	CASSYSGPVLSYGYTF
15	TRBJ1-5	TRBD1	TRBV9	NA	TGTGCCAGCAGCGCAGGGGACAGCCCCAATCAGCCCCAGCATTTT	CASSAGDSPNQPQHF
14	TRBJ1-3	NA	TRBV7-9	NA	TGTGCCAGCAGTAGACAGGACTCTGGAAACACCATATATTTT	CASSRQDSGNTIYF
14	TRBJ1-1	NA	TRBV5-5	NA	TGTGCCAGCAGCTCACAGGGTCGAGACACTGAAGCTTTCTTT	CASSSQGRDTEAFF
13	TRBJ1-5	TRBD1	TRBV2	NA	TGTGCCAGCAGTCAGGGGGTAGGGCAGCCCCAGCATTTT	CASSQGVGQPQHF
14	TRBJ1-1	TRBD1	TRBV18	NA	TGTGCCAGCTCAGGACAGGGTCAGAACACTGAAGCTTTCTTT	CASSGQGQNTEAFF
14	TRBJ2-1	NA	TRBV11-3	NA	TGTGCCAGCAGCTTAGGACAGCCCGACAATGAGCAGTTCTTC	CASSLGQPDNEQFF
16	TRBJ2-3	NA	TRBV21-1	NA	TGTGCCAGCAGCAGGAGGACAGGGGGGCCCACAGATACGCAGTATTTT	CASSRRTGGPTDTQYF
14	TRBJ1-1	NA	TRBV11-2	NA	TGTGCCAGCAGCTTTCAGGGTTTGAACACTGAAGCTTTCTTT	CASSFQGLNTEAFF
15	TRBJ1-4	NA	TRBV9	NA	TGTGCCAGCAGCGCCCAGACAGCCGGGAATGAAAAACTGTTTTTT	CASSAQTAGNEKLFF
16	TRBJ1-4	NA	TRBV10-3	NA	TGTGCCATCAGTGACAGTTTAGGGGCAACTAATGAAAAACTGTTTTTT	CAISDSLGATNEKLFF
14	TRBJ2-1	TRBD2	TRBV5-6	NA	TGTGCCAGCAGCTTCGGCGGGGGGCCTAATGAGCAGTTCTTC	CASSFGGGPNEQFF
13	TRBJ2-5	TRBD2	TRBV29-1	NA	TGCAGCGTTGTTACTAGCGGGGGGGAGACCCAGTACTTC	CSVVTSGGETQYF
16	TRBJ2-2	NA	TRBV7-9	few	TGTGCCAGCAGTGAGGAAGTAGGGGGAAACACCGGGGAGCTGTTTTTT	CASSEEVGGNTGELFF
15	TRBJ1-2	NA	TRBV19	NA	TGTGCCAGTAGTATCAAGAGCGCAGGGGACTATGGCTACACCTTC	CASSIKSAGDYGYTF
12	TRBJ1-2	TRBD1	TRBV27	few	TGTGCCAGCAGTCTCACAGGGGATCGCTACACCTTC	CASSLTGDRYTF